A single sample is the source of the 13 T cell receptor beta chains below, sequenced in a study of blood T cell repertoires in COVID-19. Sequenced by immunoSEQ multiplex PCR; TCRdb stores in-frame clones only, minus some. The table lists fewer than 150,000 clones, around 87% of them singletons. Sequenced sample: peripheral blood. All receptors derive from a woman aged 55-75 years with acute or convalescent COVID-19.

This chain joins TRBV5-1 and TRBJ1-2; perhaps TRBD1 as D (6 bases). Germline V gives CDR1 SGHRS, CDR2 YFSETQ. The CDR3 length is 14 residues. Trimming removed 0 bases from V and 8 bases from J, with 14 bases in between. CDR3 sequence: CASSLDRDLGGYTF. CDR3 DNA: TGCGCCAGCAGCTTGGACAGGGATCTCGGAGGCTACACCTTC.

This clone has only one observation. The CDR3 spells CASSQQDLEYSNQPQHF. DNA of the CDR3: TGTGCCAGCAGTCAACAGGACCTCGAATATAGCAATCAGCCCCAGCATTTT. The chain uses TRBV2 and TRBJ1-5, with a tentative D call TRBD1 (5 bases). V was shortened by 5 bases and J by 0 bases, with 17 bases between the two germline ends. Per the germline V gene, CDR1 is SNHLY and CDR2 is FYNNEI. This CDR3 has 17 amino acids.

This chain connects TRBV27 to TRBJ1-4; TRBD1 matches 8 bases. V gave up 4 bases and J gave up 0 bases; unmatched junction bases: 1. Germline CDR1 and CDR2: MNHEY and SMNVEV (reference sequence). This CDR3 region has 15 residues. As DNA, the CDR3 is TGTGCCAGCAGTTCGACAGGGGCAACTAATGAAAAACTGTTTTTT. Its translation is CASSSTGATNEKLFF.

This chain links TRBV19 with TRBJ1-2; D is possibly TRBD1 (5 bases). V shed 5 bases and J shed 0 bases, with 10 bases lying between them. The CDR3 runs to 14 residues. Germline CDR1 and CDR2: LNHDA and SQIVND (reference sequence). The CDR3 DNA reads TGTGCCAGTAGTCCGACAGTTTCTAACTATGGCTACACCTTC. This gives the protein CASSPTVSNYGYTF.

CDR3 coding DNA: TGTGCCAGCAGCCAAGGGGCCCTTAATGAAAAACTGTTTTTT. Translation gives CASSQGALNEKLFF. The chain employs TRBV28 and TRBJ1-4; a possible D gene is TRBD1 (5 bases). The CDR3 extends over 14 amino acids. Trimming took 6 bases from V and 4 from J, leaving 12 bases between them. Germline V lookup: CDR1 MDHEN, CDR2 SYDVKM.

The rearrangement uses TRBV2 and TRBJ1-1; 12 nucleotides align to TRBD1. Germline assignment: CDR1 SNHLY and CDR2 FYNNEI. The CDR3 runs to 14 residues. Germline trimming cut 6 bases from V and 10 bases from J; bases unmatched to any gene: 9. This CDR3 reads CASSTGTGGFSAFF. Written as DNA, the CDR3 is TGTGCCAGCAGCACCGGGACAGGGGGCTTCTCAGCTTTCTTT.

This clone has only one observation. V is TRBV11-2 and J is TRBJ2-5; D remains unclear. Trimming pared 4 bases from V and 5 bases from J, leaving 5 bases between. This CDR3 comprises 11 residues. CDR1 is SGHAT, CDR2 FQNNGV, per germline. CDR3 in amino acids: CASSSYETQYF. The DNA for the CDR3 is TGTGCCAGCAGCTCCTACGAGACCCAGTACTTC.

This clone was observed a handful of times. The rearrangement joins TRBV28 to TRBJ1-5; D is possibly TRBD1 (5 bases). CDR1 MDHEN and CDR2 SYDVKM come from the germline V gene. Trimming cost V 3 bases and J 4 bases, with 13 bases left between them. CDR3 length: 15 residues. The CDR3 region is CASSFVGQNNQPQHF. In nucleotides, the CDR3 is TGTGCCAGCAGTTTCGTGGGGCAGAATAATCAGCCCCAGCATTTT.

This clone came up a few times. V and J are TRBV3-1 (or the pseudogene TRBV3-2) and TRBJ1-1, with 11 bases identical to TRBD1. The V gene end was trimmed by 4 bases and the J gene end by 0 bases; junction bases not matched to a gene: 4. There are 16 residues in the CDR3. CDR1 is LGHDT, CDR2 YNNKEL, per germline (reference sequence). This CDR3 is CASSLRDRGVNTEAFF. The CDR3 nucleotides are TGTGCCAGCAGCCTCCGGGACAGGGGGGTGAACACTGAAGCTTTCTTT.

V gene TRBV9 combines with J gene TRBJ1-1; TRBD1 aligns across 8 bases. The germline gives CDR1 SGDLS, CDR2 YYNGEE. V gave up 1 base and J gave up 1 base; unmatched junction bases: 0. This CDR3 region has 14 residues. DNA of the CDR3: TGTGCCAGCAGCGTACAGGGGGCGAACACTGAAGCTTTCTTT. This gives the protein CASSVQGANTEAFF.

A few counts support this clone. The V call is TRBV18, the J call TRBJ1-6; the D is unclear. This CDR3 has 15 residues. V was clipped by 3 bases and J by 8 bases, with 14 bases between them. The V gene's germline CDR1 is KGHSH and CDR2 LQKENI. CDR3 DNA: TGTGCCAGCTCACCCCGGACCGTCGGGGATTCACCCCTCCACTTT. Translating it yields CASSPRTVGDSPLHF.

The genes are TRBV10-3 and TRBJ2-1; D perhaps matches TRBD2 (7 bases). This CDR3 has 13 amino acids. Germline CDR1 is ENHRY and CDR2 is SYGVKD. The ends were cut back, 11 bases at V and 7 bases at J, with 18 bases in the middle. This CDR3 is CALGGGQKNEQFF. CDR3 bases: TGTGCCCTAGGGGGAGGGCAAAAAAATGAGCAGTTCTTC.

In its sample, this clone was seen once. The chain carries TRBV4-2 and TRBJ2-7; D gene unclear. Trimming stripped 1 base from V and 2 bases from J, with 6 bases between. There are 13 residues in the CDR3. The germline gives CDR1 LGHNA, CDR2 YNFKEQ. The CDR3 loop reads CASSQGLAYEQYF. The DNA of the CDR3 is TGTGCCAGCAGCCAAGGGCTAGCCTACGAGCAGTACTTC.